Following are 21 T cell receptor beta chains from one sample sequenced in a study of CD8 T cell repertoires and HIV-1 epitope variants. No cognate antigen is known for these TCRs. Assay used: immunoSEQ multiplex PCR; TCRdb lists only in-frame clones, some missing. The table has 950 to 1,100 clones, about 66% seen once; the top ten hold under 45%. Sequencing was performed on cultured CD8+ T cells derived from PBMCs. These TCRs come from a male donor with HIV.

The CDR3 nucleotides read TGCGCCAGCAGCCAAGGGACAGCCGAAGCTTTCTTT. Translation: CASSQGTAEAFF. The rearrangement links TRBV4-1 to TRBJ1-1, with TRBD1 as a possible D gene (6 bases). The V end lost 1 base, the J end lost 8 bases, and 8 bases lay between the germline ends. Germline assignment: CDR1 MGHRA and CDR2 YSYEKL. The CDR3 length is 12 residues.

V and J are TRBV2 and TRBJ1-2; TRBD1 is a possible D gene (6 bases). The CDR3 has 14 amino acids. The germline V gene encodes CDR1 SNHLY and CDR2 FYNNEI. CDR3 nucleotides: TGTGCTTCAATAGGGGGAGTAGTTAACTATGGCTACACCTTC. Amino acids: CASIGGVVNYGYTF.

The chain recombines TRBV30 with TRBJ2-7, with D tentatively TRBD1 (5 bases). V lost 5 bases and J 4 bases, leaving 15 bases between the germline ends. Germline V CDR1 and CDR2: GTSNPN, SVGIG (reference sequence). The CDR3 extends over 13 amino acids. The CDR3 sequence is CAWEIPGWYEQYF. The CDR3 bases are TGTGCCTGGGAAATCCCAGGGTGGTACGAGCAGTACTTC.

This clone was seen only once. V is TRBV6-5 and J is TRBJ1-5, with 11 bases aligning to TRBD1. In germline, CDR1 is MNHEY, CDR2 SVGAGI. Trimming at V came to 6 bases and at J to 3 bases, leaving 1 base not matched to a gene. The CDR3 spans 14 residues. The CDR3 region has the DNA TGTGCCAGCAGAGGACAGGGGGCCAATCAGCCCCAGCATTTT. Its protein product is CASRGQGANQPQHF.

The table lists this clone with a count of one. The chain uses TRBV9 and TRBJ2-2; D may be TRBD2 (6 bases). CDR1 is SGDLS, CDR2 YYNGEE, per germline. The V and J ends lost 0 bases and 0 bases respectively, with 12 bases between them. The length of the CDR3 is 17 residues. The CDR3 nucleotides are TGTGCCAGCAGCGTAGCTAGGGGAGGAACGAACACCGGGGAGCTGTTTTTT. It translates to CASSVARGGTNTGELFF.

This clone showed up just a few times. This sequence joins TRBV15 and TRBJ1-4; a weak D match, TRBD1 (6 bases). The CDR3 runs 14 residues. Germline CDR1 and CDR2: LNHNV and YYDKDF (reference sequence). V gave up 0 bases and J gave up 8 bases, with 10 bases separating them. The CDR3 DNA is TGTGCCACCAGCAGAGACAGGGGTGGGGAAAAACTGTTTTTT. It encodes CATSRDRGGEKLFF.

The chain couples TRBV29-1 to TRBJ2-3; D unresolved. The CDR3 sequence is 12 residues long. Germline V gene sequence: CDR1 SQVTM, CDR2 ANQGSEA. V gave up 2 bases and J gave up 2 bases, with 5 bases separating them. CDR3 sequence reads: CSVESATDTQYF. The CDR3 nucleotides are TGCAGCGTTGAAAGTGCCACAGATACGCAGTATTTT.

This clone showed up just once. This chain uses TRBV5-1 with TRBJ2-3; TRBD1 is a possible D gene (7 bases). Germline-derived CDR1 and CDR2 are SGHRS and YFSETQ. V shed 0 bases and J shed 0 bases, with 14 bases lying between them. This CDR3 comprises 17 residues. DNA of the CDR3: TGCGCCAGCAGCTTGGCCCCCAGGGGGGCTAGCACAGATACGCAGTATTTT. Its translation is CASSLAPRGASTDTQYF. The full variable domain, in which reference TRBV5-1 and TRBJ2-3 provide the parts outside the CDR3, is KAGVTQTPRYLIKTRGQQVTLSCSPISGHRSVSWYQQTPGQGLQFLFEYFSETQRNKGNFPGRFSGRQFSNSRSEMNVSTLELGDSALYLCASSLAPRGASTDTQYFGPGTRLTVL.

The CDR3 spells CAANRRSPYEQYF. The CDR3 DNA sequence: TGTGCCGCGAACCGGCGGTCTCCCTACGAGCAGTACTTC. The chain has TRBV28 and TRBJ2-7, with no clear D. V lost 11 bases and J 2 bases, leaving 16 bases between the germline ends. CDR1 is MDHEN, CDR2 SYDVKM, per germline. The CDR3 is made up of 13 amino acids. The variable domain in full, completed from reference TRBV28 and TRBJ2-7, reads DVKVTQSSRYLVKRTGEKVFLECVQDMDHENMFWYRQDPGLGLRLIYFSYDVKMKEKGDIPEGYSVSREKKERFSLILESASTNQTSMYLCAANRRSPYEQYFGPGTRLTVT.

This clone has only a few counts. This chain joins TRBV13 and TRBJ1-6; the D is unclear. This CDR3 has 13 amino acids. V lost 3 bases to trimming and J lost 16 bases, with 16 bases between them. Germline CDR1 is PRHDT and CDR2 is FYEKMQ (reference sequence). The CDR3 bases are TGTGCCAGCAGCTTTAGTACCCCAGGACCACTCCACTTT. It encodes CASSFSTPGPLHF.

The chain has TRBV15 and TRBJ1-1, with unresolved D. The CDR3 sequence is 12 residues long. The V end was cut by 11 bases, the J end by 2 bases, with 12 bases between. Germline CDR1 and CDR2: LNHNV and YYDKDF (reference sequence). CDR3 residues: CASGGVNTEAFF. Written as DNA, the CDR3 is TGTGCCTCGGGCGGGGTAAACACTGAAGCTTTCTTT.

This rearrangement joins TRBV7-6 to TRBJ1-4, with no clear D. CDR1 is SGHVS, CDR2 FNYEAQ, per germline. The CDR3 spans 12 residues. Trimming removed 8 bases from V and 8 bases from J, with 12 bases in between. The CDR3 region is CASARSNEKLFF. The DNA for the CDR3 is TGTGCCAGCGCGAGGTCCAACGAAAAACTGTTTTTT.

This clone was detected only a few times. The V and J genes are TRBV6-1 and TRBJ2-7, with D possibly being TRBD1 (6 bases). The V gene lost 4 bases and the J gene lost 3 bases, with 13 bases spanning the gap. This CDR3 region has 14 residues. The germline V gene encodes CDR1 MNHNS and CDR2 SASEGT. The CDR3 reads CASSARDNGYEQYF. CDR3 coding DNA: TGTGCCAGCAGTGCTCGGGACAACGGCTACGAGCAGTACTTC.

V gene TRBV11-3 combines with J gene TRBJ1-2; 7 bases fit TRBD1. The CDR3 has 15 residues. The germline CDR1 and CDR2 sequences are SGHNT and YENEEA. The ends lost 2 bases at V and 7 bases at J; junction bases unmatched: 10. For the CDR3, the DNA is TGTGCCAGCAGCTTATCCCCGACAGGGCGGATTGGCTACACCTTC. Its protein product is CASSLSPTGRIGYTF. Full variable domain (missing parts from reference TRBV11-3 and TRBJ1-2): EAGVVQSPRYKIIEKKQPVAFWCNPISGHNTLYWYLQNLGQGPELLIRYENEEAVDDSQLPKDRFSAERLKGVDSTLKIQPAELGDSAVYLCASSLSPTGRIGYTFGSGTRLTVV.

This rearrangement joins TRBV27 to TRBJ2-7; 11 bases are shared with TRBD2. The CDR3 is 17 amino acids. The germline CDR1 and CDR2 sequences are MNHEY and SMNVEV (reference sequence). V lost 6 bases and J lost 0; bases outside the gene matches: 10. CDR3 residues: CASSPISTSGSSYEQYF. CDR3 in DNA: TGTGCCAGCAGCCCCATCTCTACTAGCGGGAGCTCCTACGAGCAGTACTTC.

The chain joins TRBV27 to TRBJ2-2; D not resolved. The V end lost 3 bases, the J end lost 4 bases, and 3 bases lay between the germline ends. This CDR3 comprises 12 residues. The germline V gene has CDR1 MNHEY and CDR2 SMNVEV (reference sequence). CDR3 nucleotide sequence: TGTGCCAGCAGTTTCGGCACCGGGGAGCTGTTTTTT. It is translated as CASSFGTGELFF.

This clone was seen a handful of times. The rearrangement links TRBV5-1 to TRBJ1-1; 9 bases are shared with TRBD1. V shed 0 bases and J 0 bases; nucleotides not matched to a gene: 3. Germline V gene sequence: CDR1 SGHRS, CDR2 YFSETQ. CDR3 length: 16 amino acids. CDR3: CASSLDRGPLNTEAFF. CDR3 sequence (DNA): TGCGCCAGCAGCTTGGACAGGGGGCCCCTGAACACTGAAGCTTTCTTT.

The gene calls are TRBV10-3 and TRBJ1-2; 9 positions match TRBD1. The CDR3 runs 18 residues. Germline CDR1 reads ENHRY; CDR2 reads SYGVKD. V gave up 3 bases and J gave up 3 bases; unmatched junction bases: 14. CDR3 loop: CAISDILGQGKKDYGYTF. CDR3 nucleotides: TGTGCCATCAGTGATATCCTCGGACAGGGGAAGAAGGACTATGGCTACACCTTC.

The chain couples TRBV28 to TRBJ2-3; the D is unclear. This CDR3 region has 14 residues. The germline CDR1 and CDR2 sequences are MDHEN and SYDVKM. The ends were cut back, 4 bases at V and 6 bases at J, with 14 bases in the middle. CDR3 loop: CASSSGPNVDTQYF. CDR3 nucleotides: TGTGCCAGCAGTTCCGGACCGAATGTGGATACGCAGTATTTT.

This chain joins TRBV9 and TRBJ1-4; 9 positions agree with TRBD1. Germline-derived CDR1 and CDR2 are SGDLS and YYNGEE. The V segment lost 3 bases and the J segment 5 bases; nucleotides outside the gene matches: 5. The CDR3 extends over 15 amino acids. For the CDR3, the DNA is TGTGCCAGCAGCGCGACCGGGACAGGGAATGAAAAACTGTTTTTT. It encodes CASSATGTGNEKLFF.

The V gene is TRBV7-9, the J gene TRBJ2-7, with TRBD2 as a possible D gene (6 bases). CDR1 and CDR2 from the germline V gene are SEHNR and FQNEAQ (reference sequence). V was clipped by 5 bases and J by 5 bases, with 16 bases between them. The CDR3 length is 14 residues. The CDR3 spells CASSPTEGTNEQYF. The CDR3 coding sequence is TGTGCCAGCAGCCCGACGGAGGGGACCAACGAGCAGTACTTC.